One sample yielded the 21 T cell receptor beta chains listed below, sequenced in a study of T cells in Graves' hyperthyroidism and ophthalmopathy. Using RNA transcripts as the source, TCR beta CDR3 regions were amplified. Initially, a first-round RT-PCR of the TCR CDR3 employed the HTBI primer set. TCRdb reanalysed the multiplex PCR reads using MiXCR and keeps one entry per CDR3 protein. Of roughly 700,000 distinct CDR3 sequences in the sample, about 14% are singletons; the top ten hold roughly a tenth. Source material: blood. The receptors here all came from a woman between 18 and 29 years old with Graves' hyperthyroidism.

This clonotype came up many times. The rearrangement uses TRBV11-3 and TRBJ2-2; 8 bases are shared with TRBD1. The V gene's germline CDR1 is SGHNT and CDR2 YENEEA. Trimming removed 5 bases from V and 3 bases from J; junction bases left unmatched: 8. This CDR3 is built from 16 residues. CDR3 coding DNA: TGTGCCAGCAGCAGCCGGACAGGGAGAGACACCGGGGAGCTGTTTTTT. Protein sequence: CASSSRTGRDTGELFF.

At least ten counts were recorded for this clonotype. This chain joins TRBV13 and TRBJ2-7; D remains unclear. V shed 5 bases and J shed 2 bases, with 16 bases lying between them. Germline lookup yields CDR1 PRHDT and CDR2 FYEKMQ (reference sequence). The CDR3 is 15 residues long. CDR3: CASSQGVDKPYEQYF. The CDR3 coding sequence is TGTGCCAGCAGCCAAGGTGTTGACAAGCCCTACGAGCAGTACTTC.

This clonotype showed up many times. V and J are TRBV20-1 and TRBJ2-7; D possibly corresponds to TRBD1 (6 bases). The germline gives CDR1 DFQATT, CDR2 SNEGSKA (reference sequence). The CDR3 spans 12 residues. V was trimmed by 4 bases and J by 4 bases, leaving 11 bases between them. CDR3 coding DNA: TGCAGTGCTACCGTGGACAGTTACGAGCAGTACTTC. Protein product: CSATVDSYEQYF.

V and J are TRBV12-3 or TRBV12-4 and TRBJ2-5, with 9 bases aligning to TRBD1. The V gene end was trimmed by 6 bases and the J gene end by 1 base; junction bases not matched to a gene: 9. The CDR3 is 16 residues long. The CDR3 coding sequence is TGTGCCAGCAGCTCGGGGACAGGGAAGGCCCAAGAGACCCAGTACTTC. Translated, it gives CASSSGTGKAQETQYF.

This clonotype was recorded many times. The CDR3 protein is CASSAGDFPAGEQYF. Written as DNA, the CDR3 is TGTGCCAGCAGCGCTGGGGACTTCCCAGCCGGGGAGCAGTACTTC. The V and J genes are TRBV9 and TRBJ2-7; possible D gene TRBD2, 6 bases. This CDR3 is built from 15 residues. Germline V CDR1 and CDR2: SGDLS, YYNGEE. V lost 3 bases to trimming and J lost 7 bases, with 20 bases between them.

Ten or more counts support this clonotype. The chain couples TRBV7-8 to TRBJ1-1, with D maybe TRBD1 (5 bases). Germline values: CDR1 SGHVS, CDR2 FQNEAQ. Trimming cost V 2 bases and J 6 bases, with 13 bases left between them. There are 14 residues in the CDR3. The CDR3 DNA reads as TGTGCCAGCAGCTTATCAGGGTCCGCTGCTGAAGCTTTCTTT. Translated, it gives CASSLSGSAAEAFF.

Comment on this clonotype: Since a much larger clone is just one base distant, this may be a read error. This chain joins TRBV7-9 and TRBJ2-7; tentatively, D is TRBD2 (5 bases). This CDR3 contains 14 residues. Germline lookup yields CDR1 SEHNR and CDR2 FQNEAQ (reference sequence). CDR3 protein: CAGSRGLGSYEQYF. The CDR3 DNA reads TGTGCCGGCAGCCGGGGATTAGGCTCCTACGAGCAGTACTTC.

This clonotype was counted many times. V and J are TRBV7-3 and TRBJ1-1; no clear D. V gave up 2 bases and J gave up 7 bases, with 11 bases separating them. Germline V lookup: CDR1 SGHTA, CDR2 FQGTGA. The CDR3 totals 13 residues. CDR3 sequence: CASSLGPVDEAFF. The DNA of the CDR3 is TGTGCCAGCAGCTTAGGGCCGGTTGATGAAGCTTTCTTT. Looking up the rest from reference TRBV7-3 and TRBJ1-1 gives the full variable domain: GAGVSQTPSNKVTEKGKYVELRCDPISGHTALYWYRQSLGQGPEFLIYFQGTGAADDSGLPNDRFFAVRPEGSVSTLKIQRTERGDSAVYLCASSLGPVDEAFFGQGTRLTVV.

V gene TRBV6-2 or TRBV6-3 combines with J gene TRBJ1-4; the D is unclear. V lost 2 bases and J 7 bases, leaving 14 bases between the germline ends. CDR1 and CDR2 from the germline V gene are MNHEY and SVGEGT. This CDR3 is built from 15 residues. Written as DNA, the CDR3 is TGTGCCAGCAGTTACGGATTGAGGGAGGTTGAAAAACTGTTTTTT. The encoded protein is CASSYGLREVEKLFF.

In its sample, this clonotype was seen many times. The rearrangement joins TRBV18 to TRBJ1-1, with D unclear. The CDR3 spans 14 residues. Germline V gene sequence: CDR1 KGHSH, CDR2 LQKENI. The V end was cut by 3 bases, the J end by 3 bases, with 11 bases between. The CDR3 spells CASSPLGSYTEAFF. CDR3 bases: TGTGCCAGCTCACCGCTGGGGTCTTACACTGAAGCTTTCTTT.

This clonotype was counted ten times or more. The rearrangement joins TRBV3-1 to TRBJ2-5; D perhaps matches TRBD1 (6 bases). From germline, CDR1 is LGHDT and CDR2 YNNKEL (reference sequence). The CDR3 extends over 14 amino acids. The germline V and J ends were trimmed by 1 base and 5 bases, with 11 bases remaining between them. CDR3 in amino acids: CASSQGQVRETQYF. In DNA form, the CDR3 reads TGTGCCAGCAGCCAAGGACAGGTCCGTGAGACCCAGTACTTC.

Only a few counts were recorded for this clonotype. The chain employs TRBV2 and TRBJ2-3; 7 bases are shared with TRBD2. Trimming cost V 7 bases and J 2 bases; bases outside gene matches: 9. The CDR3 is made up of 15 amino acids. CDR1 is SNHLY, CDR2 FYNNEI, per germline. DNA of the CDR3: TGTGCCAGCACCTCGGGGAGGGGCCCCACAGATACGCAGTATTTT. Encoded protein: CASTSGRGPTDTQYF.

The CDR3 DNA reads TGTGCCAGCTCACGATCGGGACAGGGGAAAAACGAGCAGTACTTC. This codes for CASSRSGQGKNEQYF. This chain uses TRBV18 with TRBJ2-7, with TRBD1 matching over 10 bases. After removal of 4 bases from V and 5 bases from J, the junction contained 8 bases not matched to a gene. CDR1 is KGHSH and CDR2 is LQKENI in the germline V gene. The CDR3 runs 15 residues.

This clonotype occurred many times. The chain employs TRBV12-3 or TRBV12-4 and TRBJ2-3, with D possibly TRBD2 on 6 matching bases. This CDR3 spans 16 amino acids. V was clipped by 1 base and J by 2 bases, with 13 bases between them. CDR3 sequence: CASSLGLARVTDTQYF. Written as DNA, the CDR3 is TGTGCCAGCAGTTTAGGTCTAGCGAGAGTCACAGATACGCAGTATTTT.

This clonotype was observed many times. The chain couples TRBV20-1 to TRBJ2-7; D unclear. The CDR3 spans 11 residues. The germline gives CDR1 DFQATT, CDR2 SNEGSKA (reference sequence). V was cut by 5 bases and J by 5 bases, with 10 bases left in between. In nucleotides, the CDR3 is TGCAGTGCTGGCAGTACCCACGAGCAGTACTTC. Translation: CSAGSTHEQYF.

This clonotype was observed a few times. The genes are TRBV14 and TRBJ2-5; the D gene is possibly TRBD2 (5 bases). The V gene lost 2 bases and the J gene lost 5 bases, with 9 bases spanning the gap. The CDR3 spans 13 residues. Looked up from germline, CDR1 is SGHDN and CDR2 is FVKESK. CDR3 amino acids: CASSQFRGETQYF. CDR3 DNA sequence: TGTGCCAGCAGCCAATTCCGGGGTGAGACCCAGTACTTC. The whole variable domain, remainder taken from reference TRBV14 and TRBJ2-5, is EAGVTQFPSHSVIEKGQTVTLRCDPISGHDNLYWYRRVMGKEIKFLLHFVKESKQDESGMPNNRFLAERTGGTYSTLKVQPAELEDSGVYFCASSQFRGETQYFGPGTRLLVL.

This sequence joins TRBV20-1 and TRBJ2-5; a weak D match, TRBD1 (5 bases). Trimming left V 1 base short and J 1 base short, with 7 bases between. The CDR3 consists of 13 residues. The germline CDR1 and CDR2 sequences are DFQATT and SNEGSKA (reference sequence). This CDR3 is CSARGGSQETQYF. CDR3 nucleotides: TGCAGTGCTAGAGGGGGCAGCCAAGAGACCCAGTACTTC.

This clonotype showed up many times. The chain is built from TRBV7-9 and TRBJ2-3, with 7 bases fitting TRBD2. The trim removed 3 bases at V and 3 bases at J, leaving 15 bases unmatched. CDR1 and CDR2 (germline): SEHNR, FQNEAQ (reference sequence). This CDR3 contains 18 residues. Here the CDR3 reads CASSFPRVGGQMTDTQYF. CDR3 DNA sequence: TGTGCCAGCAGCTTCCCAAGAGTGGGAGGGCAAATGACAGATACGCAGTATTTT. Variable domain in full (rest from reference TRBV7-9 and TRBJ2-3): DTGVSQNPRHKITKRGQNVTFRCDPISEHNRLYWYRQTLGQGPEFLTYFQNEAQLEKSRLLSDRFSAERPKGSFSTLEIQRTEQGDSAMYLCASSFPRVGGQMTDTQYFGPGTRLTVL.

This clonotype has ten or more counts. The chain employs TRBV3-1 and TRBJ1-5; tentative D call: TRBD1 (6 bases). V shed 4 bases and J shed 2 bases, with 12 bases lying between them. The CDR3 loop spans 15 amino acids. Germline V gene lookup returns CDR1 LGHDT and CDR2 YNNKEL (reference sequence). CDR3 coding DNA: TGTGCCAGCAGCCGTTCGGGGGCCGGCAATCAGCCCCAGCATTTT. Protein product: CASSRSGAGNQPQHF.

Worth noting for this clonotype: Germline and junction disagree at one end, which may indicate a read error. The rearrangement links TRBV7-7 to TRBJ2-1, with 7 bases lining up with TRBD2. There are 16 residues in the CDR3. The germline CDR1 and CDR2 sequences are SSHAT and FNYEAQ (reference sequence). The CDR3 sequence: CASSFGPAGAYNEQFF. The DNA for the CDR3 is TGTGCTAGCAGCTTTGGTCCGGCGGGAGCGTACAATGAGCAGTTCTTC.

This clonotype was recorded at least ten times. The chain recombines TRBV28 with TRBJ1-1; 9 bases align to TRBD1. The germline V gene encodes CDR1 MDHEN and CDR2 SYDVKM. V gave up 6 bases and J gave up 4 bases; unmatched junction bases: 6. The CDR3 covers 14 residues. The DNA for the CDR3 is TGTGCCAGCAGGAGACAGGGGGAAGCCACTGAAGCTTTCTTT. It yields the protein CASRRQGEATEAFF.